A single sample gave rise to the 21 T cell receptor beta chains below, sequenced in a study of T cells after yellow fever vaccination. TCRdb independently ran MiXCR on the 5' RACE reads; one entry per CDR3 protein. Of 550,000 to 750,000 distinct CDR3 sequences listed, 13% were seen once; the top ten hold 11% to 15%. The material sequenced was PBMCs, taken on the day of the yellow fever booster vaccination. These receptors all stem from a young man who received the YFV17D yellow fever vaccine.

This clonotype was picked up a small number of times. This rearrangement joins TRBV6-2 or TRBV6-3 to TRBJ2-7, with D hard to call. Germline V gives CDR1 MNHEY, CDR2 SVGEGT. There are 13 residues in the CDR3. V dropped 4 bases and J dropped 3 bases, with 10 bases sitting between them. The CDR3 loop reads CASSWSPIYEQYF. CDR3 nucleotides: TGTGCCAGCAGTTGGTCCCCAATCTACGAGCAGTACTTC.

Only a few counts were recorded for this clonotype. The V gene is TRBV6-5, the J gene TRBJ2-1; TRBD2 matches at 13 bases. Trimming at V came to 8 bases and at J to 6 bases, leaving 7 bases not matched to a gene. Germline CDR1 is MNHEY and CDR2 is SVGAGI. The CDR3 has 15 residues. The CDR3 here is CASGWTSGSFNEQFF. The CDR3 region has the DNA TGTGCCAGCGGTTGGACTAGCGGGAGTTTCAATGAGCAGTTCTTC.

CDR3 loop: CASGAQGTYTDTQYF. CDR3 in DNA: TGTGCCAGCGGGGCTCAGGGGACCTACACAGATACGCAGTATTTT. The rearrangement joins TRBV5-5 to TRBJ2-3; a weak D match, TRBD1 (6 bases). The V end lost 7 bases, the J end lost 2 bases, and 17 bases lay between the germline ends. Per germline, CDR1 SGHKS and CDR2 YYEKEE (reference sequence). This CDR3 spans 15 amino acids.

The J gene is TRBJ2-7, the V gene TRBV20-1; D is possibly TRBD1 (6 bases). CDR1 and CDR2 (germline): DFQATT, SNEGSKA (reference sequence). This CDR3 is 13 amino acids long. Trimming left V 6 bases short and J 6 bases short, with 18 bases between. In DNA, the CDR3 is TGCAGTGCCTACACAGGGAGTAATGCCGAGCAGTACTTC. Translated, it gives CSAYTGSNAEQYF.

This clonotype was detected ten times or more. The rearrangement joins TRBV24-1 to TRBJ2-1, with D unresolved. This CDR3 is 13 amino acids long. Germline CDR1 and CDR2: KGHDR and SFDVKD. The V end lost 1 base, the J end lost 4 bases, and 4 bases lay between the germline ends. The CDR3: CATSDLWYNEQFF. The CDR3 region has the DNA TGTGCCACCAGTGATTTATGGTACAATGAGCAGTTCTTC.

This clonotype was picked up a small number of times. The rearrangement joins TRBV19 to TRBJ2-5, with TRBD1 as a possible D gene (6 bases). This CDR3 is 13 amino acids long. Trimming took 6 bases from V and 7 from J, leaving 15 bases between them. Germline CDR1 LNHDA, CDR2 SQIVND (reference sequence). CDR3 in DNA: TGTGCCAGTAGCAGCAGGGGAACAGGGACCCAGTACTTC. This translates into CASSSRGTGTQYF.

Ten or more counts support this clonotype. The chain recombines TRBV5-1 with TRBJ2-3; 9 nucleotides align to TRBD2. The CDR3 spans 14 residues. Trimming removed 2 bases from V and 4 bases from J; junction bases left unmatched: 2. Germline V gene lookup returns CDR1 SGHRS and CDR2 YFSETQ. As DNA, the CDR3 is TGCGCCAGCAGCTTTAGCGGGAGAGCAGATACGCAGTATTTT. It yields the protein CASSFSGRADTQYF.

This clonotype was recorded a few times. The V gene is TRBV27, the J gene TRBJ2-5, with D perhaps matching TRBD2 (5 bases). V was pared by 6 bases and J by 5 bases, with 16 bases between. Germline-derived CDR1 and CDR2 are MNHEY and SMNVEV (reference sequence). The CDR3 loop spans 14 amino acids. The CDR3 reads CASSPLGPGETQYF. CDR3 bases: TGTGCCAGCAGCCCATTAGGACCGGGGGAGACCCAGTACTTC.

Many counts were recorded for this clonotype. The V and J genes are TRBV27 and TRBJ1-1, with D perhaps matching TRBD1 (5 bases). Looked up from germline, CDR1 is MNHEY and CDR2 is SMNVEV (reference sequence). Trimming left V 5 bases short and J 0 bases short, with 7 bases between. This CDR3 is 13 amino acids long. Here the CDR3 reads CASSTGLNTEAFF. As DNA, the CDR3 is TGTGCCAGCAGTACGGGGCTGAACACTGAAGCTTTCTTT.

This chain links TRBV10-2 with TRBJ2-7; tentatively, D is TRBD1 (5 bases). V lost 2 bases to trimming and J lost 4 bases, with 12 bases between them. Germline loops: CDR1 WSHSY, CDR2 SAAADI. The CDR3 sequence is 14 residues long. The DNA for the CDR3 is TGCGCCAGCAGTGAGAGGGGTAAGGTTTACGAGCAGTACTTC. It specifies CASSERGKVYEQYF.

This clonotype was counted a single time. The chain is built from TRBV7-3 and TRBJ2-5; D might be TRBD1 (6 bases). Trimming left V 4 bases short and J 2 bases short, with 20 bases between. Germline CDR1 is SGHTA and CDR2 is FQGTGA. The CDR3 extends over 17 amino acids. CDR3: CASSSPLPSDRQETQYF. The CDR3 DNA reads TGTGCCAGCAGCTCCCCCCTCCCTTCGGACAGACAAGAGACCCAGTACTTC.

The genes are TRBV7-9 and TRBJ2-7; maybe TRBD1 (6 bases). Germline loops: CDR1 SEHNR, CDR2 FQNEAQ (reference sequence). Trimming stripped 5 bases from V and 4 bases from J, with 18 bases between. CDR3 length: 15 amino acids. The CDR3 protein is CASSPPGRGIYEQYF. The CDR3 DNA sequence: TGTGCCAGCAGCCCCCCGGGCAGGGGTATATACGAGCAGTACTTC.

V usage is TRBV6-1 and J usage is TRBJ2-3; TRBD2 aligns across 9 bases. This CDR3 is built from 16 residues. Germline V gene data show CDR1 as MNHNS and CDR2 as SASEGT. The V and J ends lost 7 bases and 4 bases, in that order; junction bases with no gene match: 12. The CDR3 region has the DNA TGTGCCAGCAACCCGGGGATTAGCGGGAGTTCAGATACGCAGTATTTT. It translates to CASNPGISGSSDTQYF.

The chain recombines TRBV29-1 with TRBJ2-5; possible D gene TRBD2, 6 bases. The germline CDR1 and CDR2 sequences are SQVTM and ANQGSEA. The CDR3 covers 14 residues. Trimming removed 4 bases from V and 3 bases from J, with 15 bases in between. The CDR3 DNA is TGCAGCGTTGTCGTGGGACTTCAGGAAGAGACCCAGTACTTC. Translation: CSVVVGLQEETQYF.

For the CDR3, the DNA is TGTGCCAGCAGCTCCCATAAGGACGATGAGCAGTTCTTC. Translating it yields CASSSHKDDEQFF. V usage is TRBV7-3 and J usage is TRBJ2-1; D is unresolved. Per the germline V gene, CDR1 is SGHTA and CDR2 is FQGTGA. The CDR3 runs 13 residues. Trimming stripped 4 bases from V and 8 bases from J, with 12 bases between.

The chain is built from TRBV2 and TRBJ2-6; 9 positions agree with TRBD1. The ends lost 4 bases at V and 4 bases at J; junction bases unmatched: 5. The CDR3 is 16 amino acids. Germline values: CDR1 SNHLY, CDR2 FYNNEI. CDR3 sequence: CASSVDRGSGANVLTF. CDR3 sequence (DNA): TGTGCCAGCAGTGTGGACAGGGGCTCAGGGGCCAACGTCCTGACTTTC.

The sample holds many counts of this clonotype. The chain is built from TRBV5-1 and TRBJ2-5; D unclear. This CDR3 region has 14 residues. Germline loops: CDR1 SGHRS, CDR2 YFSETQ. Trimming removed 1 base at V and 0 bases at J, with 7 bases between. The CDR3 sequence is CASSLPSYQETQYF. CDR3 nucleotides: TGCGCCAGCAGCTTGCCAAGTTACCAAGAGACCCAGTACTTC.

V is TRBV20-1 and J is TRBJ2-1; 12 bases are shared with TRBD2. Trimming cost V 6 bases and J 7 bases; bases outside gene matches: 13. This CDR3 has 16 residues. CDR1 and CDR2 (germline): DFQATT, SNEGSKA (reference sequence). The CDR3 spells CSARAPSGRAWNEQFF. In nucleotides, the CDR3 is TGCAGTGCGCGGGCCCCTAGCGGGAGGGCATGGAATGAGCAGTTCTTC.

The CDR3 loop reads CASSLGQLNEQYF. The CDR3 bases are TGTGCCAGCAGTCTAGGACAGTTAAACGAGCAGTACTTC. The genes are TRBV28 and TRBJ2-7; weak D call: TRBD1 (6 bases). The CDR3 has 13 amino acids. Germline values: CDR1 MDHEN, CDR2 SYDVKM. V lost 5 bases and J 5 bases, leaving 13 bases between the germline ends.

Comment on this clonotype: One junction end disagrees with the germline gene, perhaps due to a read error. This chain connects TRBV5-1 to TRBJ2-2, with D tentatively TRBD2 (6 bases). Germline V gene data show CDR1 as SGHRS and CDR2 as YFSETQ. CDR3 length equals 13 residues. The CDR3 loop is CASTTRNTRELFF. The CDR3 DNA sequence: TGCGCCAGCACGACTAGGAACACCCGGGAGCTGTTTTTT.

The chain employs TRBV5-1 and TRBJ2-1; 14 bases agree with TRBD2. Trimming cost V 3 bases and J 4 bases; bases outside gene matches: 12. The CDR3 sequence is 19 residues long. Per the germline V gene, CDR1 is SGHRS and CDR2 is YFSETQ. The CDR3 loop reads CASSSTGTSGRGPYNEQFF. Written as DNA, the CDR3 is TGCGCCAGCAGCTCAACCGGGACTAGCGGGAGAGGGCCATACAATGAGCAGTTCTTC.